This passage covers 23 T cell receptor beta chains from one sample sequenced in a study of T-cell memory formation after mild COVID-19. Via MiXCR, TCRdb re-called the 5' RACE reads, giving one row per CDR3 protein. The repertoire holds 200,000 to 250,000 distinct CDR3 sequences, with roughly 10% as singletons. Sequences were obtained from PBMCs or a T cell subset sorted from them (not recorded which). These receptors originate from a man aged 18 to 30 who had mild COVID-19 (a few samples of this study predate the infection). Cell type and time point are not known.

The V gene is TRBV3-1, the J gene TRBJ2-7; 9 nucleotides match TRBD1. The CDR3 totals 15 residues. Looked up from germline, CDR1 is LGHDT and CDR2 is YNNKEL (reference sequence). V trimming: 6 bases; J trimming: 6 bases; junction bases outside the gene matches: 12. CDR3 sequence: CASRPTGGQGSEQYF. In DNA form, the CDR3 reads TGTGCCAGCAGACCGACAGGGGGGCAGGGAAGCGAGCAGTACTTC.

The sample holds a few counts of this clonotype. The gene calls are TRBV5-1 and TRBJ2-3; D gene uncertain. The CDR3 totals 14 residues. Trimming cost V 4 bases and J 4 bases, with 13 bases left between them. Germline-derived CDR1 and CDR2 are SGHRS and YFSETQ. In DNA, the CDR3 is TGCGCCAGCAGCGAGTCGCCCCCGCCAGATACGCAGTATTTT. Amino acid sequence: CASSESPPPDTQYF. The whole variable domain, filled in from reference TRBV5-1 and TRBJ2-3, reads KAGVTQTPRYLIKTRGQQVTLSCSPISGHRSVSWYQQTPGQGLQFLFEYFSETQRNKGNFPGRFSGRQFSNSRSEMNVSTLELGDSALYLCASSESPPPDTQYFGPGTRLTVL.

This clonotype was detected a few times. The chain is built from TRBV24-1 and TRBJ1-5; D not certain. The V gene lost 1 base and the J gene lost 3 bases, with 12 bases spanning the gap. Germline CDR1 KGHDR, CDR2 SFDVKD. The CDR3 has 16 residues. In DNA form, the CDR3 reads TGTGCCACCAGTGATTTTGGACGGCGAGACAATCAGCCCCAGCATTTT. The encoded protein is CATSDFGRRDNQPQHF.

This clonotype was counted at least ten times. This chain joins TRBV20-1 and TRBJ1-2, with D unresolved. The V gene's germline CDR1 is DFQATT and CDR2 SNEGSKA (reference sequence). Trimming cost V 0 bases and J 6 bases, with 11 bases left between them. This CDR3 is 13 amino acids long. The CDR3, as DNA: TGCAGTGCTAGAGATAACGTGGGGAATGGCTACACCTTC. Translating gives CSARDNVGNGYTF.

A few counts support this clonotype. The rearrangement links TRBV5-1 to TRBJ2-5, with D perhaps matching TRBD1 or TRBD2 (5 bases each). Germline CDR1 SGHRS, CDR2 YFSETQ. With 1 base removed from V and 3 bases from J, the gap between germline ends came to 13 bases. The CDR3 totals 15 residues. The CDR3 is CASSLLRRGEETQYF. For the CDR3, the DNA is TGCGCCAGCAGCTTGTTACGGCGAGGGGAAGAGACCCAGTACTTC.

This chain connects TRBV6-2 or TRBV6-3 to TRBJ1-6; D gene unclear. CDR1 and CDR2 (germline): MNHEY, SVGEGT. The CDR3 covers 14 residues. Trimming stripped 6 bases from V and 0 bases from J, with 6 bases between. CDR3 sequence: CASSRSSYNSPLHF. The DNA for the CDR3 is TGTGCCAGCAGCCGAAGCTCCTATAATTCACCCCTCCACTTT.

V gene TRBV6-5 combines with J gene TRBJ1-2; D possibly corresponds to TRBD1 (5 bases). The V end lost 4 bases, the J end lost 4 bases, and 10 bases lay between the germline ends. The CDR3 length is 13 residues. The germline V gene has CDR1 MNHEY and CDR2 SVGAGI. The CDR3 coding sequence is TGTGCCAGCAGTTCACGGACAAGCTATGGCTACACCTTC. Amino acid sequence: CASSSRTSYGYTF.

This clonotype was seen more than once but under ten times. The chain is built from TRBV7-6 and TRBJ2-5, with D perhaps TRBD2 (5 bases). The germline V and J ends were trimmed by 2 bases and 2 bases, with 12 bases remaining between them. The CDR3 covers 15 residues. Germline lookup yields CDR1 SGHVS and CDR2 FNYEAQ. This chain's CDR3 is CASSLTQTGQETQYF. As DNA, the CDR3 is TGTGCCAGCAGCTTAACCCAGACGGGACAAGAGACCCAGTACTTC. The full variable domain, rest sourced from reference TRBV7-6 and TRBJ2-5, is GAGVSQSPRYKVTKRGQDVALRCDPISGHVSLYWYRQALGQGPEFLTYFNYEAQQDKSGLPNDRFSAERPEGSISTLTIQRTEQRDSAMYRCASSLTQTGQETQYFGPGTRLLVL.

A few counts support this clonotype. The J gene is TRBJ2-3, the V gene TRBV6-2 or TRBV6-3, with D unclear. Germline CDR1 is MNHEY and CDR2 is SVGEGT. The CDR3 runs to 15 residues. The V gene lost 4 bases and the J gene lost 2 bases, with 13 bases spanning the gap. In DNA, the CDR3 is TGTGCCAGCAGTTCCACGGGCCTTTTCACAGATACGCAGTATTTT. Its translation: CASSSTGLFTDTQYF.

The chain carries TRBV7-8 and TRBJ1-5; D remains unclear. CDR1 SGHVS and CDR2 FQNEAQ come from the germline V gene. CDR3 size: 12 residues. V dropped 2 bases and J dropped 7 bases, with 6 bases sitting between them. This chain's CDR3 is CASSLIGQPQHF. The CDR3 DNA reads as TGTGCCAGCAGCTTAATCGGGCAGCCCCAGCATTTT.

This clonotype was counted many times. The rearrangement uses TRBV5-1 and TRBJ1-6; no clear D. CDR1 and CDR2 (germline): SGHRS, YFSETQ. Trimming left V 0 bases short and J 6 bases short, with 10 bases between. This CDR3 comprises 15 residues. CDR3 bases: TGCGCCAGCAGCTTGGAGGCGATAGGTAATTCACCCCTCCACTTT. This translates into CASSLEAIGNSPLHF. Full variable domain (remainder filled in from reference TRBV5-1 and TRBJ1-6): KAGVTQTPRYLIKTRGQQVTLSCSPISGHRSVSWYQQTPGQGLQFLFEYFSETQRNKGNFPGRFSGRQFSNSRSEMNVSTLELGDSALYLCASSLEAIGNSPLHFGNGTRLTVT.

The chain carries TRBV5-4 and TRBJ2-3, with a weak D call TRBD1 (5 bases). V was trimmed by 2 bases and J by 0 bases, leaving 7 bases between them. Germline loops: CDR1 SGHNT, CDR2 YYREEE (reference sequence). The CDR3 covers 14 residues. Here the CDR3 reads CASSFSGSTDTQYF. The CDR3 nucleotides are TGTGCCAGCAGCTTCTCAGGGAGCACAGATACGCAGTATTTT.

This clonotype was counted a few times. The genes are TRBV3-1 and TRBJ1-4, with D possibly being TRBD1 (5 bases). Germline assignment: CDR1 LGHDT and CDR2 YNNKEL (reference sequence). Deletions cut 4 bases from V and 2 bases from J, with 14 bases between. The CDR3 extends over 16 amino acids. The CDR3 here is CASSPMTGATNEKLFF. In DNA, the CDR3 is TGTGCCAGCAGCCCTATGACCGGGGCTACTAATGAAAAACTGTTTTTT.

The chain uses TRBV7-2 and TRBJ1-1; a possible D gene is TRBD1 (6 bases). The CDR3 length is 13 residues. Trimming cost V 2 bases and J 5 bases, with 9 bases left between them. CDR1 and CDR2 (germline): SGHTA, FQGNSA. CDR3 nucleotide sequence: TGTGCCAGCAGCTTAAGGGGGAAAACTGAAGCTTTCTTT. Its translation is CASSLRGKTEAFF.

This clonotype was picked up a small number of times. V is TRBV12-3 or TRBV12-4 and J is TRBJ2-3; D unclear. The CDR3 has 13 residues. The V end lost 2 bases, the J end lost 3 bases, and 6 bases lay between the germline ends. The CDR3 DNA reads TGTGCCAGCAGTTTAAAGCAGACAGATACGCAGTATTTT. Its translation: CASSLKQTDTQYF.

For this clonotype: One junction end disagrees with the germline gene, perhaps due to a read error. The rearrangement links TRBV7-9 to TRBJ1-1; TRBD1 might be the D (5 bases). CDR1 is SEHNR, CDR2 FQNEAQ, per germline (reference sequence). The CDR3 consists of 14 residues. The CDR3 spells CARSSQVMNTEAFF. The CDR3 nucleotides are TGTGCCAGAAGCTCACAGGTAATGAACACTGAAGCTTTCTTT. The full variable domain, in which reference TRBV7-9 and TRBJ1-1 provide the parts outside the CDR3, is DTGVSQNPRHKITKRGQNVTFRCDPISEHNRLYWYRQTLGQGPEFLTYFQNEAQLEKSRLLSDRFSAERPKGSFSTLEIQRTEQGDSAMYLCARSSQVMNTEAFFGQGTRLTVV.

This chain joins TRBV28 and TRBJ2-5; tentatively, D is TRBD1 (6 bases). CDR1 is MDHEN, CDR2 SYDVKM, per germline. The CDR3 is 13 amino acids. CDR3 coding DNA: TGTGCGATACAGGGCCATCGGGCAGAGACCCAGTACTTC. Residues: CAIQGHRAETQYF.

The V and J genes are TRBV7-9 and TRBJ1-1; possible D gene TRBD1, 6 bases. Germline values: CDR1 SEHNR, CDR2 FQNEAQ (reference sequence). V lost 5 bases and J lost 1, with 17 bases in between. This CDR3 region has 16 residues. In nucleotides, the CDR3 is TGTGCCAGCAGCATAGGTCTCGCCAGGGGGAACACTGAAGCTTTCTTT. Translation: CASSIGLARGNTEAFF.

This clonotype was seen only a few times. This chain links TRBV4-3 with TRBJ2-1; 11 bases are shared with TRBD2. From germline, CDR1 is LGHNA and CDR2 YSLEER. The CDR3 is made up of 16 amino acids. V dropped 1 base and J dropped 5; count of bases not matched to a gene: 4. CDR3 DNA sequence: TGCGCCAGCAGCCAAGGGCTAGCGGGGGGCCACAATGAGCAGTTCTTC. Residues: CASSQGLAGGHNEQFF.

This clonotype was observed a handful of times. The chain carries TRBV5-4 and TRBJ2-2; 8 bases line up with TRBD1. The V gene's germline CDR1 is SGHNT and CDR2 YYREEE (reference sequence). CDR3 length: 15 amino acids. V shed 1 base and J 3 bases; nucleotides not matched to a gene: 2. The DNA of the CDR3 is TGTGCCAGCAGCTTGATACAGGGGGACACCGGGGAGCTGTTTTTT. Its protein is CASSLIQGDTGELFF. Complete variable domain (other parts from reference TRBV5-4 and TRBJ2-2): ETGVTQSPTHLIKTRGQQVTLRCSSQSGHNTVSWYQQALGQGPQFIFQYYREEENGRGNFPPRFSGLQFPNYSSELNVNALELDDSALYLCASSLIQGDTGELFFGEGSRLTVL.

This clonotype appeared a single time. This rearrangement joins TRBV24-1 to TRBJ2-1; the match to TRBD2 covers 9 bases. The CDR3 runs to 18 residues. V gave up 0 bases and J gave up 9 bases; unmatched junction bases: 14. Germline assignment: CDR1 KGHDR and CDR2 SFDVKD. The CDR3: CATSDLLSGSGGKGEQFF. As DNA, the CDR3 is TGTGCCACCAGTGATTTGTTGTCCGGCAGCGGGGGGAAGGGTGAGCAGTTCTTC.

This clonotype was counted ten times or more. V usage is TRBV18 and J usage is TRBJ2-7; 9 bases are a match to TRBD1. J lost 6 bases, V lost 6 bases, and 9 bases had no gene match. CDR1 KGHSH and CDR2 LQKENI come from the germline V gene. The CDR3 length is 14 residues. CDR3 DNA: TGTGCCAGCTCTCCTAGGACAGGGGTAAGCGAGCAGTACGTC. As protein: CASSPRTGVSEQYV.

This clonotype was seen ten or more times. The chain recombines TRBV5-1 with TRBJ1-2, with no clear D. Germline V gene data show CDR1 as SGHRS and CDR2 as YFSETQ. This CDR3 spans 13 amino acids. V shed 4 bases and J shed 5 bases, with 12 bases lying between them. CDR3 sequence (DNA): TGCGCCAGCAGCCACGTTTCCCTGTATGGCTACACCTTC. Translation: CASSHVSLYGYTF.